This T cell receptor beta chain was profiled in a study of blood T cell repertoires in COVID-19. Across the whole study: Donors in the United States, Italy and Spain gave samples during acute or convalescent COVID-19.

The V end was cut by 3 bases, the J end by 2 bases, with 14 bases between. This CDR3 has 16 residues. The germline CDR1 and CDR2 sequences are SGHRS and YFSETQ. TCRdb keeps only in-frame clones here, not all; method: immunoSEQ multiplex PCR. The sample includes roughly 66,000 clones, 82% seen only once; the top ten take more than 6.5%. This clonotype was sampled from a man in his 60s with acute or convalescent COVID-19. The chain combines TRBV5-1 with TRBJ2-2; D might be TRBD1 (6 bases). Sequenced sample: peripheral blood. In DNA form, the CDR3 reads TGCGCCAGCAGCTCTCAAACAGGGACCAACACCGGGGAGCTGTTTTTT. This sequence encodes CASSSQTGTNTGELFF. Full variable domain (missing parts from reference TRBV5-1 and TRBJ2-2): KAGVTQTPRYLIKTRGQQVTLSCSPISGHRSVSWYQQTPGQGLQFLFEYFSETQRNKGNFPGRFSGRQFSNSRSEMNVSTLELGDSALYLCASSSQTGTNTGELFFGEGSRLTVL.